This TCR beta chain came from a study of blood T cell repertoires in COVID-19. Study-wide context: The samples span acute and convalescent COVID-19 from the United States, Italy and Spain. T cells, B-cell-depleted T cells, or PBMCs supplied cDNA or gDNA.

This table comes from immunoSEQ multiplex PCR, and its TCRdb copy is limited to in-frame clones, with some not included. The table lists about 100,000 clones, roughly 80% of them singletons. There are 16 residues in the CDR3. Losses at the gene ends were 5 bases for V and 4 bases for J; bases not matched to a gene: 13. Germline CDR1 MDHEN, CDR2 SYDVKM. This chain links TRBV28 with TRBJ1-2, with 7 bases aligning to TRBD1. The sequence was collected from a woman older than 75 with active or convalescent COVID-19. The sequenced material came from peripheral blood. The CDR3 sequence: CASSPPRQGRTYGYTF. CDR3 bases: TGTGCCAGCAGTCCCCCTCGACAGGGCCGAACCTATGGCTACACCTTC.